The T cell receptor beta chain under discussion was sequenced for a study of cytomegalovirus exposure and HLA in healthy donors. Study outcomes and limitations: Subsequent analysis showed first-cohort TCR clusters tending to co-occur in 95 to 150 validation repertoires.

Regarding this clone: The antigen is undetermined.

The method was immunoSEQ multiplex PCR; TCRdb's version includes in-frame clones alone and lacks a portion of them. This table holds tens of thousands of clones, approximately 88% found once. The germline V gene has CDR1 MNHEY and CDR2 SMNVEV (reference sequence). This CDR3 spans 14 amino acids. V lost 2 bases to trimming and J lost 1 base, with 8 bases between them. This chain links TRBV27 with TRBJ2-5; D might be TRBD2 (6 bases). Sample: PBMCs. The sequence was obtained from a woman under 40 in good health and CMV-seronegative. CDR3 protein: CASSLGGPQETQYF. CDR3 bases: TGTGCCAGCAGTTTAGGAGGGCCCCAAGAGACCCAGTACTTC.